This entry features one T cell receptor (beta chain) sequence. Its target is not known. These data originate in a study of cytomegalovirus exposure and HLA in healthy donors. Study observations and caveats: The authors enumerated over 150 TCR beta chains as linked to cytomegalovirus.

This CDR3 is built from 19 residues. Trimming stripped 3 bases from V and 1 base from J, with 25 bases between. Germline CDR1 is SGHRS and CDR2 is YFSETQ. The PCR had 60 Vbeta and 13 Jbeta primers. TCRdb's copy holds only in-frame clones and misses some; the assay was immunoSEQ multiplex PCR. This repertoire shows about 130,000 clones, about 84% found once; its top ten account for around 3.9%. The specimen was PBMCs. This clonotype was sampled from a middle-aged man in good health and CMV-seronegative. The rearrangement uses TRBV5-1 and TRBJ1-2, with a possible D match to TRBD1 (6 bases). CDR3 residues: CASSWMRLGQGLFNYGYTF. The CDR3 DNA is TGCGCCAGCAGCTGGATGCGTTTGGGACAAGGCCTTTTTAACTATGGCTACACCTTC.